The present T cell receptor (beta chain) was sequenced within a study of neurological immune-mediated disorders. The authors made cDNA by 5'RACE with 10-nucleotide random UMIs. Each CDR3 protein is one row after TCRdb ran MiXCR on the 5' RACE reads. There are 60,000 to 85,000 distinct CDR3 sequences in the sample; around 5.2% occur only once, and around 6.8% lies in the top ten. Germline CDR1 reads LNHNV; CDR2 reads YYDKDF (reference sequence). The length of the CDR3 is 15 residues. After removal of 0 bases from V and 9 bases from J, the junction contained 8 bases not matched to a gene. This clonotype was counted a few times. What it recognizes is unknown. General study findings and limits: Levels of TCR clonal expansion peaked in HTLV-1-associated myelopathy and reached their lowest in multiple sclerosis, under those of healthy controls.

This rearrangement joins TRBV15 to TRBJ2-7; 10 bases match TRBD2. The receptor's source is a man aged 18 to 35 with multiple sclerosis. The sequencing sample was made of PBMCs. CDR3 bases: TGTGCCACCAGCAGAGACGGCCTAGCGGGAGTATGGCAGTACTTC. Translation gives CATSRDGLAGVWQYF.